A single sample gave rise to the 14 T cell receptor beta chains below, sequenced in a study of T cell responses to AZD1222 COVID-19 vaccine. Only in-frame clones appear in the TCRdb table, and some are missing; sequencing was by immunoSEQ multiplex PCR. The table has about 120,000 clones, around nine tenths seen once. This material consisted of peripheral blood, taken on day 0 of AZD1222 vaccination. Source of these receptors: an adult in good health.

The chain recombines TRBV18 with TRBJ1-1; tentative D call: TRBD1 (5 bases). The length of the CDR3 is 14 residues. Germline lookup yields CDR1 KGHSH and CDR2 LQKENI. V was shortened by 3 bases and J by 10 bases, with 18 bases between the two germline ends. CDR3 in DNA: TGTGCCAGCTCACCCCCAGGGCAGCGTAGTTCAGCTTTCTTT. It yields the protein CASSPPGQRSSAFF.

The V and J genes are TRBV6-6 and TRBJ1-5; 7 bases fit TRBD1. This CDR3 region has 16 residues. Germline V lookup: CDR1 MNHNY, CDR2 SVGAGI (reference sequence). Trimming at V came to 5 bases and at J to 7 bases, leaving 14 bases not matched to a gene. CDR3 amino acids: CASSPGGGGKKQPQHF. DNA of the CDR3: TGTGCCAGCAGTCCCGGGGGAGGGGGCAAGAAACAGCCCCAGCATTTT.

This clone was picked up one time. The CDR3 DNA reads as TGCGCCAGCAGCTTGGGGGGCTACAATGAGCAGTTCTTC. This sequence encodes CASSLGGYNEQFF. The chain uses TRBV5-1 and TRBJ2-1; no clear D. V lost 0 bases and J 3 bases, leaving 4 bases between the germline ends. This CDR3 has 13 amino acids. Germline V gene sequence: CDR1 SGHRS, CDR2 YFSETQ.

Points on this clone: The sample contains more than one DNA sequence encoding this CDR3. The V gene is TRBV12-2, the J gene TRBJ2-7; TRBD2 reflects the table's D call only, with no check against the DNA. TRBV12-2 is a known pseudogene. There are 17 residues in the CDR3. CDR3 amino acids: CASRSSGGGGMQYEQYF. In DNA form, the CDR3 reads TGTGCAAGTCGCTCCTCCGGGGGGGGCGGGATGCAGTACGAGCAGTACTTC.

The chain links TRBV3-1 (or the pseudogene TRBV3-2) to TRBJ1-2; 10 bases align to TRBD1. V shed 5 bases, J shed 7 bases, and the junction held 7 bases outside the gene matches. The CDR3 is 14 residues long. Germline CDR1 and CDR2: LGHDT and YNNKEL (reference sequence). The CDR3 DNA follows: TGTGCCAGCAGCAGCCGGGACAGGGGTGGTGGCTACACCTTC. Its protein product is CASSSRDRGGGYTF.

This clone turned up a few times. The CDR3 bases are TGTGCCAGCAGTGAAGACAGGGGATCCTACGAGCAGTACTTC. Its translation: CASSEDRGSYEQYF. The chain combines TRBV2 with TRBJ2-7; 7 bases are shared with TRBD1. This CDR3 region has 14 residues. J gave up 1 base and V 1 base, and 1 base lay outside the gene matches. Germline values: CDR1 SNHLY, CDR2 FYNNEI.

The V and J genes are TRBV3-1 (or the pseudogene TRBV3-2) and TRBJ2-6; D is possibly TRBD1 or TRBD2 (5 bases each). V lost 0 bases and J lost 3, with 9 bases in between. Germline V gene sequence: CDR1 LGHDT, CDR2 YNNKEL (reference sequence). The CDR3 has 16 amino acids. CDR3 in amino acids: CASSQDWGFGANVLTF. CDR3 in DNA: TGTGCCAGCAGCCAAGATTGGGGGTTTGGGGCCAACGTCCTGACTTTC.

Only one count was recorded for this clone. The chain employs TRBV2 and TRBJ1-5, with D maybe TRBD1 (6 bases). The CDR3 has 14 amino acids. Germline loops: CDR1 SNHLY, CDR2 FYNNEI. The ends were cut back, 4 bases at V and 2 bases at J, with 9 bases in the middle. CDR3 residues: CASSVSGGNQPQHF. For the CDR3, the DNA is TGTGCCAGCAGTGTGTCAGGGGGCAATCAGCCCCAGCATTTT.

This chain links TRBV19 with TRBJ2-7; 9 bases are shared with TRBD1. CDR1 and CDR2 from the germline V gene are LNHDA and SQIVND (reference sequence). Unmatched junction bases numbered 9, after V lost 5 bases and J lost 4 bases. The CDR3 length is 15 residues. CDR3: CASSPGTGPSYEQYF. CDR3 nucleotides: TGTGCCAGTAGTCCAGGGACAGGGCCCTCATACGAGCAGTACTTC.

This clone was observed once. CDR3 sequence: CASSQGRGTQETQYF. The CDR3 DNA follows: TGTGCCAGCAGCCAAGGGCGGGGCACCCAAGAGACCCAGTACTTC. The chain carries TRBV14 and TRBJ2-5; weak D call: TRBD2 (6 bases). The CDR3 totals 15 residues. Trimming removed 1 base at V and 1 base at J, with 10 bases between. Germline CDR1 is SGHDN and CDR2 is FVKESK.

The rearrangement links TRBV27 to TRBJ2-3, with a possible D match to TRBD1 (6 bases). Trimming removed 6 bases at V and 2 bases at J, with 18 bases between. CDR3 length equals 16 residues. Germline-derived CDR1 and CDR2 are MNHEY and SMNVEV (reference sequence). CDR3 nucleotide sequence: TGTGCCAGCAGGTCAGAACAGGGAAGGCACACAGATACGCAGTATTTT. Translating it yields CASRSEQGRHTDTQYF.

This sequence joins TRBV24-1 and TRBJ2-3, with 10 bases matching TRBD2. V shed 0 bases, J shed 1 base, and the junction held 3 bases outside the gene matches. The germline CDR1 and CDR2 sequences are KGHDR and SFDVKD. This CDR3 has 17 residues. The CDR3 sequence is CATSDLIAGGRTDTQYF. CDR3 nucleotide sequence: TGTGCCACCAGTGATTTGATAGCGGGAGGACGCACAGATACGCAGTATTTT.

J is TRBJ2-2 and V is TRBV7-3; maybe TRBD2 (5 bases). The V and J ends lost 5 bases and 7 bases respectively, with 5 bases between them. CDR1 is SGHTA, CDR2 FQGTGA, per germline. The CDR3 extends over 11 amino acids. CDR3 residues: CASSSGGELFF. The CDR3 nucleotides read TGTGCCAGCAGCAGCGGCGGGGAGCTGTTTTTT.

The CDR3 loop reads CASSPVGAPYEQYF. The CDR3, as DNA: TGTGCCAGCAGCCCTGTAGGGGCTCCCTACGAGCAGTACTTC. This sequence joins TRBV2 and TRBJ2-7, with D possibly being TRBD1 (5 bases). There are 14 residues in the CDR3. Between the trimmed V and J ends, which lost 6 bases and 2 bases, there was a span of 14 bases. Germline V gene data show CDR1 as SNHLY and CDR2 as FYNNEI.